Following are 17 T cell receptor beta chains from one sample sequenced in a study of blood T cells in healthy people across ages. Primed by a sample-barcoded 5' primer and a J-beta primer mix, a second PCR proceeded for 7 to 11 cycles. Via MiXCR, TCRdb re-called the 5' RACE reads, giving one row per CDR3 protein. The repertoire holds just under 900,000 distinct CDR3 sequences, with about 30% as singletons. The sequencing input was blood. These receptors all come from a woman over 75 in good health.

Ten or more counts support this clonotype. DNA for the CDR3: TGCGCCAGCAGCTTGGCTGGGTGGGACAGCCGACAAGAGACCCAGTACTTC. It translates to CASSLAGWDSRQETQYF. This chain connects TRBV5-1 to TRBJ2-5, with 7 positions matching TRBD1. This CDR3 spans 17 amino acids. Germline V gene lookup returns CDR1 SGHRS and CDR2 YFSETQ. Trimming removed 0 bases from V and 2 bases from J; junction bases left unmatched: 10.

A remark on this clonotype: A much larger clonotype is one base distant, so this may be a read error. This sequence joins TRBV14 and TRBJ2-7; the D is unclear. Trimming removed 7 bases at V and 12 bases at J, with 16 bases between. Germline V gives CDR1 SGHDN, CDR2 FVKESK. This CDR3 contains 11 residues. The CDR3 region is CASNSPRSRYF. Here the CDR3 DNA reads TGTGCCAGCAACTCTCCGAGGTCTAGGTACTTC.

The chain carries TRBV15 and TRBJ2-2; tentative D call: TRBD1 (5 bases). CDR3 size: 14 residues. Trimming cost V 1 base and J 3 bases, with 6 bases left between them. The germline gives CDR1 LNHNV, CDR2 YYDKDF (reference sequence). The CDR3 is CATSRGQYTGELFF. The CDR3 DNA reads TGTGCCACCAGCAGAGGACAGTACACCGGGGAGCTGTTTTTT.

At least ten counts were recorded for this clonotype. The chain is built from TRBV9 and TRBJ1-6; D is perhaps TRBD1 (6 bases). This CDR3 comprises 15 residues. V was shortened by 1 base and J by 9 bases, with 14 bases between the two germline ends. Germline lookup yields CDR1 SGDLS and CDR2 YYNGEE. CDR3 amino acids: CASSVLDRRISPLHF. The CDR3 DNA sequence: TGTGCCAGCAGCGTATTGGACAGAAGGATTTCACCCCTCCACTTT.

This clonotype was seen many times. CDR3 sequence: CSAQDRDYEQYF. Written as DNA, the CDR3 is TGCAGTGCGCAGGACAGGGACTACGAGCAGTACTTC. The chain has TRBV20-1 and TRBJ2-7; 8 bases fit TRBD1. This CDR3 has 12 amino acids. V trimming: 6 bases; J trimming: 3 bases; junction bases outside the gene matches: 4. Germline CDR1 DFQATT, CDR2 SNEGSKA (reference sequence).

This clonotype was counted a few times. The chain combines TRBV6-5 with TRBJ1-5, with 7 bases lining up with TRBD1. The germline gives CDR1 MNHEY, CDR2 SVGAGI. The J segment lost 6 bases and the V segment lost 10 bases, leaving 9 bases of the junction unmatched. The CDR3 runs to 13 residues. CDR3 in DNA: TGTGCCACCCGACAGGGTGTAGGTCAGCCCCAGCATTTT. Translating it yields CATRQGVGQPQHF.

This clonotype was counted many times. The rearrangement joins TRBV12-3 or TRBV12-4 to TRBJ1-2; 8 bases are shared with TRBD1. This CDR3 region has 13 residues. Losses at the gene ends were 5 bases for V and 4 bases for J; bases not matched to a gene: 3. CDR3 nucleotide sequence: TGTGCCAGCAGTGGGGGACAGGTCTATGGCTACACCTTC. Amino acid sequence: CASSGGQVYGYTF.

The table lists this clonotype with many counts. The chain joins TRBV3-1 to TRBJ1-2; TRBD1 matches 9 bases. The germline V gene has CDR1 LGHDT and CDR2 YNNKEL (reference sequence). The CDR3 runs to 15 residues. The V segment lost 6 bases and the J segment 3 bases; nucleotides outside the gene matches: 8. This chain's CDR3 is CASSPGTGNDYGYTF. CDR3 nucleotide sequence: TGTGCCAGCAGTCCCGGGACAGGGAACGACTATGGCTACACCTTC.

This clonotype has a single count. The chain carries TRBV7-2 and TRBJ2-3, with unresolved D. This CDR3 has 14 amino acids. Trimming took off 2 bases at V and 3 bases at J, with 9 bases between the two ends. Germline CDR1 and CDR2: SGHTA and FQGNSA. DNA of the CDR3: TGTGCCAGCAGCTTACGCACCCAAACAGATACGCAGTATTTT. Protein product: CASSLRTQTDTQYF.

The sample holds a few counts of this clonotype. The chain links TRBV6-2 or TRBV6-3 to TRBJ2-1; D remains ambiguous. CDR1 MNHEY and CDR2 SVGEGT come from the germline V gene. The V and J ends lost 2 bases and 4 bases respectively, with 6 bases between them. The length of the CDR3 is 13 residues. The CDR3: CASSYDSYNEQFF. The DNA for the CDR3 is TGTGCCAGCAGTTACGACTCTTACAATGAGCAGTTCTTC.

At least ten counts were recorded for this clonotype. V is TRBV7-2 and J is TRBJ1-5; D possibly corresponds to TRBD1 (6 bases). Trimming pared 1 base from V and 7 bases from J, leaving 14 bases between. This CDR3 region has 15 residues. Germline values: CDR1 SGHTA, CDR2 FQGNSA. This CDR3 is CASSLGGGAWQPQHF. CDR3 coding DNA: TGTGCCAGCAGCTTAGGGGGGGGCGCTTGGCAGCCCCAGCATTTT.

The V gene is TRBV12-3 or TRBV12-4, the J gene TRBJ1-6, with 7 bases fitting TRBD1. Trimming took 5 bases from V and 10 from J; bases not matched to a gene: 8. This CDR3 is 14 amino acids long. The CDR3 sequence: CASSPRQGGSPLHF. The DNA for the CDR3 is TGTGCCAGCAGTCCTCGACAGGGAGGCTCACCCCTCCACTTT.

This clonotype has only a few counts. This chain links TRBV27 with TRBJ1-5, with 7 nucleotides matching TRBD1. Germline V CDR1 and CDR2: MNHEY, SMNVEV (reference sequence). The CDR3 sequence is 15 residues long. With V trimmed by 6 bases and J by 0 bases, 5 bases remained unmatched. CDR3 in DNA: TGTGCCAGCAGACGCCGGGACAGTAGCAATCAGCCCCAGCATTTT. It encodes CASRRRDSSNQPQHF.

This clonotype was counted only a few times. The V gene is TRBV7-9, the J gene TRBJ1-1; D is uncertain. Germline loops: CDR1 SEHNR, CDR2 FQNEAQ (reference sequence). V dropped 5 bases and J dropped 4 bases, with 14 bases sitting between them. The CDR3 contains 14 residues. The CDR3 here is CASSPRIRSTEAFF. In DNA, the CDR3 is TGTGCCAGCAGCCCTCGAATCAGGTCCACTGAAGCTTTCTTT.

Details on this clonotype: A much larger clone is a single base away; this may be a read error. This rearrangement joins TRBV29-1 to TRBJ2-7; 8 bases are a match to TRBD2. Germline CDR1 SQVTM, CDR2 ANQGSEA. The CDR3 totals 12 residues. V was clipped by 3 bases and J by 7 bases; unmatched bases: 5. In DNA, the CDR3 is TGCAGCGTTGAGGGCGGGGGGAATGAGCAGTACTTC. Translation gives CSVEGGGNEQYF.

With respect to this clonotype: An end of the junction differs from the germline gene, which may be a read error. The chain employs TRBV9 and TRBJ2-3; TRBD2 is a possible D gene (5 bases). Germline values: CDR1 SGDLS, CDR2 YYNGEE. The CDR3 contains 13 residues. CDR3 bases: TGTACCAGCAGCGTCGGGGGCACAGATACGCAGTATTTT. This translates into CTSSVGGTDTQYF.

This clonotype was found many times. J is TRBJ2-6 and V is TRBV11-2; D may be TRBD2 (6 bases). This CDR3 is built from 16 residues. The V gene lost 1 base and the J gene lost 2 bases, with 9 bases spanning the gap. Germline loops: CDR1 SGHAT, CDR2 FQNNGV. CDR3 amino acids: CASSLVGGAGANVLTF. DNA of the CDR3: TGTGCCAGCAGCTTAGTCGGCGGGGCTGGGGCCAACGTCCTGACTTTC.